These 14 T cell receptor beta chains came from one sample sequenced in a study of CD8 T cells in Susac syndrome. The authors reverse transcribed about 0.45 to 1 ug RNA with random hexamers. TCRdb analysed the immunoSEQ multiplex PCR reads with MiXCR anew, one entry per CDR3 protein. There are over 150,000 distinct CDR3 sequences in the sample; about 93% occur only once, and roughly 0.094% lies in the top ten. Sequencing input: CD4+ T cells from PBMCs. The receptors were sampled from a human donor with multiple sclerosis.

The chain has TRBV6-2 or TRBV6-3 and TRBJ1-1; 7 bases match TRBD1. Germline V CDR1 and CDR2: MNHEY, SVGEGT. The trim removed 7 bases at V and 10 bases at J, leaving 12 bases unmatched. The CDR3 runs 13 residues. CDR3 amino acids: CASTLGTGVSAFF. The CDR3 DNA sequence: TGTGCCAGCACCTTAGGAACAGGGGTATCAGCTTTCTTT.

The rearrangement uses TRBV27 and TRBJ2-2; TRBD1 matches at 9 bases. The germline V gene encodes CDR1 MNHEY and CDR2 SMNVEV (reference sequence). The J segment lost 6 bases and the V segment lost 3 bases, leaving 5 bases of the junction unmatched. CDR3 length equals 15 residues. This chain's CDR3 is CASSFLTGGSGELFF. The CDR3 bases are TGTGCCAGCAGTTTTTTGACAGGGGGATCCGGGGAGCTGTTTTTT.

The chain is built from TRBV30 and TRBJ1-5; 8 bases fit TRBD1. Trimming took 2 bases from V and 4 from J; bases not matched to a gene: 1. Per the germline V gene, CDR1 is GTSNPN and CDR2 is SVGIG (reference sequence). The CDR3 has 13 amino acids. The CDR3 loop is CAWSRQGNQPQHF. In nucleotides, the CDR3 is TGTGCCTGGAGTCGACAGGGGAATCAGCCCCAGCATTTT.

V gene TRBV11-2 combines with J gene TRBJ1-1, with D tentatively TRBD1 (5 bases). This CDR3 has 12 residues. Trimming removed 5 bases from V and 10 bases from J, with 14 bases in between. The germline gives CDR1 SGHAT, CDR2 FQNNGV. The CDR3 here is CASSQGARGAFF. CDR3 DNA sequence: TGTGCCAGCAGCCAAGGGGCGCGAGGAGCTTTCTTT. The complete variable domain, with remaining parts taken from reference TRBV11-2 and TRBJ1-1, reads EAGVAQSPRYKIIEKRQSVAFWCNPISGHATLYWYQQILGQGPKLLIQFQNNGVVDDSQLPKDRFSAERLKGVDSTLKIQPAKLEDSAVYLCASSQGARGAFFGQGTRLTVV.

This clonotype was picked up a small number of times. This sequence joins TRBV3-1 and TRBJ2-7, with 11 positions matching TRBD2. There are 16 residues in the CDR3. With V trimmed by 0 bases and J by 0 bases, 1 base remained unmatched. Per germline, CDR1 LGHDT and CDR2 YNNKEL (reference sequence). The CDR3 nucleotides are TGTGCCAGCAGCCAAGATAGCGGGAGGGCCTCCTACGAGCAGTACTTC. It codes for CASSQDSGRASYEQYF.

The chain uses TRBV12-3 or TRBV12-4 and TRBJ2-1, with TRBD2 matching over 13 bases. The CDR3 covers 16 residues. The ends lost 6 bases at V and 9 bases at J; junction bases unmatched: 11. The CDR3 here is CASSPGTSGIYSEQFF. DNA for the CDR3: TGTGCCAGCAGCCCCGGGACTAGCGGGATTTATAGTGAGCAGTTCTTC.

J is TRBJ1-5 and V is TRBV9; the D is unclear. Between the trimmed V and J ends, which lost 3 bases and 0 bases, there was a span of 7 bases. CDR1 is SGDLS and CDR2 is YYNGEE in the germline V gene. The CDR3 covers 14 residues. This CDR3 is CASSAHSSNQPQHF. DNA of the CDR3: TGTGCCAGCAGCGCACATAGTAGCAATCAGCCCCAGCATTTT.

The gene calls are TRBV2 and TRBJ1-5; D gene ambiguous. Germline assignment: CDR1 SNHLY and CDR2 FYNNEI. V lost 6 bases and J lost 2, with 11 bases in between. This CDR3 is built from 14 residues. The CDR3 coding sequence is TGTGCCAGCAGCGATACGGGCGGCAATCAGCCCCAGCATTTT. As protein: CASSDTGGNQPQHF.

The chain combines TRBV20-1 with TRBJ2-3, with D possibly matching TRBD2 (5 bases). Germline CDR1 is DFQATT and CDR2 is SNEGSKA (reference sequence). This CDR3 has 12 amino acids. V was clipped by 3 bases and J by 7 bases, with 11 bases between them. CDR3 protein: CSASGQRYTQYF. The DNA for the CDR3 is TGCAGTGCTAGCGGGCAGCGGTATACGCAGTATTTT.

The rearrangement joins TRBV10-3 to TRBJ2-3; possibly TRBD1 for D (5 bases). The CDR3 length is 15 residues. Trimming cost V 8 bases and J 3 bases, with 18 bases left between them. Germline CDR1 is ENHRY and CDR2 is SYGVKD. In DNA form, the CDR3 reads TGTGCCATCCGAGCCCGGCGGCAGGGAACAGATACGCAGTATTTT. Translated: CAIRARRQGTDTQYF.

The J gene is TRBJ1-5, the V gene TRBV28, with D unclear. The CDR3 is 12 amino acids. Germline V gives CDR1 MDHEN, CDR2 SYDVKM. The V and J ends lost 9 bases and 5 bases respectively, with 11 bases between them. CDR3 sequence (DNA): TGTGCCAGTCGACATTACGATCAGCCCCAGCATTTT. This codes for CASRHYDQPQHF.

The chain uses TRBV2 and TRBJ2-2, with TRBD2 matching 14 bases. V was clipped by 8 bases and J by 10 bases; unmatched bases: 12. Germline CDR1 and CDR2: SNHLY and FYNNEI. The CDR3 covers 16 residues. The CDR3 DNA sequence: TGTGCCAGCTCTAAGGGGACTAGCGGGAGATGGGAGGAGCTGTTTTTT. Residues: CASSKGTSGRWEELFF.

The chain employs TRBV19 and TRBJ1-2, with D unresolved. Trimming took 4 bases from V and 3 from J, leaving 15 bases between them. Germline assignment: CDR1 LNHDA and CDR2 SQIVND (reference sequence). CDR3 size: 15 residues. CDR3 residues: CASSTLAGTYYGYTF. Written as DNA, the CDR3 is TGTGCCAGTAGTACCCTCGCGGGTACGTACTATGGCTACACCTTC.

The chain couples TRBV9 to TRBJ1-2; the match to TRBD1 covers 7 bases. Per germline, CDR1 SGDLS and CDR2 YYNGEE. The CDR3 length is 14 residues. Trimming at V came to 0 bases and at J to 4 bases, leaving 3 bases not matched to a gene. In DNA, the CDR3 is TGTGCCAGCAGCGTAGGACAGGGTAGCTATGGCTACACCTTC. Translation: CASSVGQGSYGYTF.